The clone carrying this T cell receptor beta chain was picked up one time. As yet, its antigen is unknown. Germline CDR1 MDHEN, CDR2 SYDVKM. Trimming cost V 4 bases and J 5 bases; bases outside gene matches: 5. The CDR3 has 15 amino acids. This specimen belongs to a study of cytomegalovirus exposure and HLA in healthy donors. Overall study: As released early, the data held about 85 million unique TCRs from HLA-typed donors.

Findings and limits, study-wide: In vitro assays verified that three CMV-associated chains recognized CMV antigens specifically.

The PCR used 60 Vbeta and 13 Jbeta primers. Sequencing used immunoSEQ multiplex PCR; TCRdb keeps in-frame clones, though not all of them. The sample carries roughly 170,000 clones, about 80% recorded once. Input material: PBMCs. The clonotype was recovered from a man younger than 45 in good health and CMV-seronegative. The gene calls are TRBV28 and TRBJ2-2; 9 bases agree with TRBD1. The DNA for the CDR3 is TGTGCCAGCAGTTGGGACAGGGCCGGAACCGGGGAGCTGTTTTTT. Amino acids: CASSWDRAGTGELFF.